The 17 T cell receptor beta chains below all came from one sample that was sequenced in a study of neurological immune-mediated disorders. TCRdb analysed the 5' RACE reads with MiXCR anew, one entry per CDR3 protein. The data show tens of thousands of distinct CDR3 sequences, roughly 13% seen once. Time point noted: longitudinal time-point 1 (baseline). The sequenced sample was PBMCs. The receptor set was obtained from a female donor with HTLV-1-associated myelopathy (HAM/TSP).

Worth noting for this clonotype: The germline gene is not matched at one end of the junction; a read error may be the cause. This CDR3 is CANSPNAEAFF. As DNA, the CDR3 is TGTGCCAACTCACCAAATGCTGAAGCTTTCTTT. The genes are TRBV18 and TRBJ1-1; D is ambiguous. The CDR3 extends over 11 amino acids. Per the germline V gene, CDR1 is KGHSH and CDR2 is LQKENI. The full variable domain, rest sourced from reference TRBV18 and TRBJ1-1, is NAGVMQNPRHLVRRRGQEARLRCSPMKGHSHVYWYRQLPEEGLKFMVYLQKENIIDESGMPKERFSAEFPKEGPSILRIQQVVRGDSAAYFCANSPNAEAFFGQGTRLTVV.

The chain links TRBV5-1 to TRBJ2-1; 10 nucleotides line up with TRBD1. The CDR3 totals 15 residues. Germline V gene sequence: CDR1 SGHRS, CDR2 YFSETQ. V lost 3 bases and J lost 4; bases outside the gene matches: 4. CDR3 loop: CASSWGTGVYNEQFF. The CDR3 DNA is TGCGCCAGCAGCTGGGGGACAGGGGTATACAATGAGCAGTTCTTC.

This clonotype was seen at least ten times. The chain recombines TRBV5-1 with TRBJ2-6; 7 bases are shared with TRBD1. The V gene's germline CDR1 is SGHRS and CDR2 YFSETQ. The CDR3 contains 16 residues. V dropped 4 bases and J dropped 2; count of bases not matched to a gene: 6. Written as DNA, the CDR3 is TGCGCCAGCAGCCCCATACAGGGGCCTGGGGCCAACGTCCTGACTTTC. Its protein is CASSPIQGPGANVLTF.

This clonotype came up many times. The chain is built from TRBV5-5 and TRBJ2-6, with TRBD1 matching 8 bases. The CDR3 consists of 15 residues. CDR1 is SGHKS and CDR2 is YYEKEE in the germline V gene (reference sequence). V shed 5 bases and J 4 bases; nucleotides not matched to a gene: 5. CDR3 residues: CASSTTGAGANVLTF. The CDR3 DNA reads as TGTGCCAGCAGTACGACAGGGGCCGGGGCCAACGTCCTGACTTTC. The full variable domain, completed using reference TRBV5-5 and TRBJ2-6, is DAGVTQSPTHLIKTRGQQVTLRCSPISGHKSVSWYQQVLGQGPQFIFQYYEKEERGRGNFPDRFSARQFPNYSSELNVNALLLGDSALYLCASSTTGAGANVLTFGAGSRLTVL.

The V call is TRBV27, the J call TRBJ2-1; D could derive from TRBD1 or TRBD2 (5 bases each). Germline lookup yields CDR1 MNHEY and CDR2 SMNVEV (reference sequence). V dropped 6 bases and J dropped 0 bases, with 27 bases sitting between them. This CDR3 spans 20 amino acids. CDR3 DNA sequence: TGTGCCAGCAGCCGATACCTACAGGTAACCAGCGAGGGCTCCTACAATGAGCAGTTCTTC. This gives the protein CASSRYLQVTSEGSYNEQFF.

This clonotype was seen ten or more times. This chain connects TRBV7-8 to TRBJ1-1; 7 bases match TRBD1. This CDR3 region has 16 residues. Germline-derived CDR1 and CDR2 are SGHVS and FQNEAQ. V shed 3 bases, J shed 0 bases, and the junction held 7 bases outside the gene matches. The CDR3 region has the DNA TGTGCCAGCAGCTTGGGACAGCTCTCCATGAACACTGAAGCTTTCTTT. It is translated as CASSLGQLSMNTEAFF. Looking up the rest from reference TRBV7-8 and TRBJ1-1 gives the full variable domain: GAGVSQSPRYKVAKRGQDVALRCDPISGHVSLFWYQQALGQGPEFLTYFQNEAQLDKSGLPSDRFFAERPEGSVSTLKIQRTQQEDSAVYLCASSLGQLSMNTEAFFGQGTRLTVV.

This clonotype showed up many times. The chain recombines TRBV5-1 with TRBJ2-1; 8 bases are shared with TRBD2. With V trimmed by 1 base and J by 6 bases, 6 bases remained unmatched. This CDR3 comprises 15 residues. Germline lookup yields CDR1 SGHRS and CDR2 YFSETQ. CDR3 in DNA: TGCGCCAGCAGCTTGAGCGGGGGCAACCTCAATGAGCAGTTCTTC. It is translated as CASSLSGGNLNEQFF. Filled out from reference TRBV5-1 and TRBJ2-1, the complete variable domain reads KAGVTQTPRYLIKTRGQQVTLSCSPISGHRSVSWYQQTPGQGLQFLFEYFSETQRNKGNFPGRFSGRQFSNSRSEMNVSTLELGDSALYLCASSLSGGNLNEQFFGPGTRLTVL.

This clonotype appeared once. The V call is TRBV5-1, the J call TRBJ2-3; 7 bases are a match to TRBD1. Germline CDR1 and CDR2: SGHRS and YFSETQ. V lost 5 bases, J lost 3 bases, and 6 bases stayed unmatched. The CDR3 is 14 residues long. DNA for the CDR3: TGCGCCAGCAGGAGACAGGGTGGAACAGATACGCAGTATTTT. Translating gives CASRRQGGTDTQYF.

This clonotype was seen ten or more times. This sequence joins TRBV5-1 and TRBJ2-7, with 11 bases that match TRBD1. Germline V gene lookup returns CDR1 SGHRS and CDR2 YFSETQ. Trimming cost V 3 bases and J 6 bases; bases outside gene matches: 8. CDR3 length equals 15 residues. In DNA, the CDR3 is TGCGCCAGCAGCTCGGGACAGGGGGTCCTCGTCGAGCAGTACTTC. It specifies CASSSGQGVLVEQYF.

There are many counts of this clonotype. The chain uses TRBV6-1 and TRBJ2-1, with TRBD1 matching 9 bases. Unmatched junction bases numbered 7, after V lost 7 bases and J lost 6 bases. The CDR3 extends over 14 amino acids. The V gene's germline CDR1 is MNHNS and CDR2 SASEGT. The CDR3 loop reads CASTQGAAGNEQFF. CDR3 in DNA: TGTGCCAGCACACAGGGGGCCGCCGGCAATGAGCAGTTCTTC.

This clonotype was recorded at least ten times. This chain connects TRBV20-1 to TRBJ2-5, with 9 bases that match TRBD2. The ends lost 0 bases at V and 5 bases at J; junction bases unmatched: 7. The length of the CDR3 is 15 residues. Germline V gives CDR1 DFQATT, CDR2 SNEGSKA (reference sequence). This CDR3 is CSARDLSGGRETQYF. In nucleotides, the CDR3 is TGCAGTGCTAGAGATCTAAGCGGGGGGCGGGAGACCCAGTACTTC.

This clonotype was detected many times. The rearrangement links TRBV7-9 to TRBJ2-1, with D possibly matching TRBD2 (5 bases). Trimming left V 1 base short and J 8 bases short, with 12 bases between. The CDR3 totals 14 residues. The germline gives CDR1 SEHNR, CDR2 FQNEAQ (reference sequence). The CDR3 is CASSLGASRHEQFF. Written as DNA, the CDR3 is TGTGCCAGCAGCTTAGGGGCTAGCCGTCATGAGCAGTTCTTC.

Worth noting for this clonotype: This may be a read error, as it is one base from a much larger clone. The rearrangement joins TRBV12-3 or TRBV12-4 to TRBJ2-2; perhaps TRBD1 as D (6 bases). V was shortened by 5 bases and J by 7 bases, with 14 bases between the two germline ends. The CDR3 sequence is 14 residues long. The DNA of the CDR3 is TGTGCCAGCAGTATACAGGGAGAGGTCGGGGAGCTGTTTTTT. Its protein product is CASSIQGEVGELFF.

This clonotype was observed a handful of times. The CDR3 DNA is TGCGCCAGCAGCTTCACTAGCGGGGGCGAGGATACGCAGTATTTT. The encoded protein is CASSFTSGGEDTQYF. The rearrangement links TRBV5-1 to TRBJ2-3; 11 bases agree with TRBD2. Germline CDR1 and CDR2: SGHRS and YFSETQ. The length of the CDR3 is 15 residues. V was clipped by 2 bases and J by 6 bases; unmatched bases: 5.

In regard to this clonotype: A single base separates this from a much larger clone, so it may be a read error. The chain links TRBV20-1 to TRBJ2-2; D is unclear. Germline V gene lookup returns CDR1 DFQATT and CDR2 SNEGSKA (reference sequence). Trimming pared 4 bases from V and 7 bases from J, leaving 10 bases between. The CDR3 extends over 12 amino acids. The CDR3 bases are TGCAGTGCTATTAACCCCATCGGGGAGCTGTTTTTT. The encoded protein is CSAINPIGELFF.

The chain carries TRBV27 and TRBJ2-7, with 7 bases matching TRBD1. CDR3 size: 14 residues. V gave up 6 bases and J gave up 2 bases; unmatched junction bases: 7. Germline CDR1 MNHEY, CDR2 SMNVEV (reference sequence). CDR3 in DNA: TGTGCCAGCAGCAGTGAAAGGGGGCCCTACGAGCAGTACTTC. Amino acid sequence: CASSSERGPYEQYF.

This clonotype was observed at least ten times. This chain connects TRBV7-2 to TRBJ2-7, with D perhaps being TRBD1 or TRBD2 (5 bases each). The ends were cut back, 1 base at V and 0 bases at J, with 13 bases in the middle. The CDR3 is made up of 16 amino acids. Germline V gives CDR1 SGHTA, CDR2 FQGNSA. CDR3 bases: TGTGCCAGCAGCTTAGTAAGTGTGGGACCCTCCTACGAGCAGTACTTC. Protein sequence: CASSLVSVGPSYEQYF. Full variable domain (rest looked up from reference TRBV7-2 and TRBJ2-7): GAGVSQSPSNKVTEKGKDVELRCDPISGHTALYWYRQSLGQGLEFLIYFQGNSAPDKSGLPSDRFSAERTGGSVSTLTIQRTQQEDSAVYLCASSLVSVGPSYEQYFGPGTRLTVT.